The 15 T cell receptor beta chains below were found in one sample sequenced in a study of blood T cell repertoires in COVID-19. The data were produced by immunoSEQ multiplex PCR, yet TCRdb's version contains in-frame clones alone and is incomplete. Among some 400,000 clones listed, 80% to 90% were seen once. Sequenced sample: PBMCs or T cells enriched from blood (not recorded which). The receptor source for this set is a man under 40 who had recovered from COVID-19.

The chain has TRBV10-3 and TRBJ2-1; D remains ambiguous. Germline V lookup: CDR1 ENHRY, CDR2 SYGVKD. The length of the CDR3 is 12 residues. V dropped 5 bases and J dropped 8 bases, with 10 bases sitting between them. The CDR3 loop reads CAISQETDEQFF. The CDR3 nucleotides are TGTGCCATCAGTCAGGAAACAGATGAGCAGTTCTTC.

The rearrangement joins TRBV3-1 (or the pseudogene TRBV3-2) to TRBJ2-2; D may be TRBD2 (6 bases). V was shortened by 3 bases and J by 4 bases, with 18 bases between the two germline ends. CDR1 is LGHDT, CDR2 YNNKEL, per germline (reference sequence). CDR3 length: 17 residues. Here the CDR3 reads CASSHLGSGGFTGELFF. CDR3 sequence (DNA): TGTGCCAGCAGCCATCTCGGCTCCGGGGGATTCACCGGGGAGCTGTTTTTT.

In this sample, this clone turned up once. The chain uses TRBV19 and TRBJ2-1, with 8 bases identical to TRBD1. V trimming: 5 bases; J trimming: 8 bases; junction bases outside the gene matches: 8. The CDR3 runs to 14 residues. Germline lookup yields CDR1 LNHDA and CDR2 SQIVND (reference sequence). The DNA of the CDR3 is TGTGCCAGTAGTTTTCGGACAGGGCCCGATGAGCAGTTCTTC. Protein sequence: CASSFRTGPDEQFF. Based on the CDR3 plus reference TRBV19 and TRBJ2-1, the full variable domain is DGGITQSPKYLFRKEGQNVTLSCEQNLNHDAMYWYRQDPGQGLRLIYYSQIVNDFQKGDIAEGYSVSREKKESFPLTVTSAQKNPTAFYLCASSFRTGPDEQFFGPGTRLTVL.

The rearrangement links TRBV27 to TRBJ1-2; 9 nucleotides match TRBD1. The CDR3 covers 13 residues. Germline V gene lookup returns CDR1 MNHEY and CDR2 SMNVEV (reference sequence). The junction had 4 bases not matched to a gene; V was cut back by 7 bases and J by 4 bases. The CDR3 spells CASTLGQGYGYTF. In nucleotides, the CDR3 is TGTGCCAGCACCTTGGGACAGGGCTATGGCTACACCTTC.

The genes are TRBV3-1 (or the pseudogene TRBV3-2) and TRBJ2-1; TRBD1 is a possible D gene (5 bases). The CDR3 totals 15 residues. From germline, CDR1 is LGHDT and CDR2 YNNKEL (reference sequence). With 2 bases removed from V and 4 bases from J, the gap between germline ends came to 12 bases. The CDR3, as DNA: TGTGCCAGCAGCCAACAGGGCTCGATATACAATGAGCAGTTCTTC. Protein: CASSQQGSIYNEQFF.

CDR3 nucleotide sequence: TGTGCCAGCAGCTTAGATCGGGACAGCCTCAATGAGCAGTTCTTC. Protein sequence: CASSLDRDSLNEQFF. The chain employs TRBV7-2 and TRBJ2-1; TRBD1 matches 7 bases. Germline lookup yields CDR1 SGHTA and CDR2 FQGNSA. This CDR3 spans 15 amino acids. After removal of 1 base from V and 6 bases from J, the junction contained 6 bases not matched to a gene.

The chain joins TRBV7-8 to TRBJ1-3; D unresolved. Looked up from germline, CDR1 is SGHVS and CDR2 is FQNEAQ. The V end lost 5 bases, the J end lost 7 bases, and 15 bases lay between the germline ends. This CDR3 is built from 14 residues. DNA for the CDR3: TGTGCCAGCAGCCGAGAACGGGTGGTGAACACCATATATTTT. It specifies CASSRERVVNTIYF.

The gene calls are TRBV19 and TRBJ1-2; tentatively, D is TRBD1 (6 bases). Per germline, CDR1 LNHDA and CDR2 SQIVND (reference sequence). The CDR3 length is 14 residues. Trimming shortened V by 6 bases and J by 4 bases, and 15 bases separated the two germline ends. Here the CDR3 reads CASSPGGRGYGYTF. The CDR3 coding sequence is TGTGCCAGTAGCCCCGGGGGGCGCGGCTATGGCTACACCTTC.

J is TRBJ1-1 and V is TRBV7-9; the D is unclear. Germline V gene lookup returns CDR1 SEHNR and CDR2 FQNEAQ (reference sequence). The length of the CDR3 is 14 residues. V shed 1 base and J shed 7 bases, with 13 bases lying between them. The CDR3 region is CASSLVARRNEAFF. The CDR3 nucleotides are TGTGCCAGCAGCTTAGTTGCGAGGAGGAATGAAGCTTTCTTT. Supplemented by reference TRBV7-9 and TRBJ1-1, the full variable domain reads DTGVSQNPRHKITKRGQNVTFRCDPISEHNRLYWYRQTLGQGPEFLTYFQNEAQLEKSRLLSDRFSAERPKGSFSTLEIQRTEQGDSAMYLCASSLVARRNEAFFGQGTRLTVV.

The CDR3 spells CASSPSDRGLHEQYF. CDR3 nucleotides: TGTGCCAGCAGCCCATCGGACAGGGGGCTCCACGAGCAGTACTTC. J is TRBJ2-7 and V is TRBV11-3; TRBD1 aligns across 11 bases. This CDR3 is built from 15 residues. V dropped 5 bases and J dropped 5; count of bases not matched to a gene: 8. Germline values: CDR1 SGHNT, CDR2 YENEEA.

Regarding this clone: At one of its ends the junction is not consistent with the germline gene, which may arise from a read error. The chain carries TRBV5-6 and TRBJ1-2; TRBD1 matches 7 bases. CDR1 SGHDT and CDR2 YYEEEE come from the germline V gene. The CDR3 loop spans 13 amino acids. CDR3 coding DNA: TGTGCCAGCAGTTTGGGGACAGCCTATGGCTACACCTTC. Amino acids: CASSLGTAYGYTF. The entire variable domain, with the rest obtained from reference TRBV5-6 and TRBJ1-2, is as follows: DAGVTQSPTHLIKTRGQQVTLRCSPKSGHDTVSWYQQALGQGPQFIFQYYEEEERQRGNFPDRFSGHQFPNYSSELNVNALLLGDSALYLCASSLGTAYGYTFGSGTRLTVV.

The chain links TRBV27 to TRBJ2-3; 7 bases fit TRBD1. Germline trimming cut 0 bases from V and 1 base from J; bases unmatched to any gene: 1. The CDR3 loop spans 15 amino acids. Per germline, CDR1 MNHEY and CDR2 SMNVEV (reference sequence). This CDR3 is CASSLSGQRTDTQYF. The CDR3 bases are TGTGCCAGCAGTTTATCGGGACAGCGCACAGATACGCAGTATTTT.

The gene calls are TRBV7-9 and TRBJ2-3; 8 bases are a match to TRBD1. The germline V gene has CDR1 SEHNR and CDR2 FQNEAQ (reference sequence). The CDR3 totals 14 residues. With V trimmed by 5 bases and J by 5 bases, 6 bases remained unmatched. CDR3 coding DNA: TGTGCCAGCAGCACTCGACAGGGGAGAGATACGCAGTATTTT. It codes for CASSTRQGRDTQYF.

This chain joins TRBV27 and TRBJ1-4; 10 positions agree with TRBD1. CDR3 size: 15 residues. Germline CDR1 is MNHEY and CDR2 is SMNVEV (reference sequence). Trimming removed 8 bases from V and 5 bases from J; junction bases left unmatched: 8. CDR3 bases: TGTGCCAGCCGATCGGGACAGGGGTTAAATGAAAAACTGTTTTTT. It specifies CASRSGQGLNEKLFF.

The V gene is TRBV30, the J gene TRBJ1-5, with no clear D. The germline V gene encodes CDR1 GTSNPN and CDR2 SVGIG (reference sequence). The CDR3 contains 13 residues. Trimming left V 4 bases short and J 3 bases short, with 10 bases between. In DNA form, the CDR3 reads TGTGCCTGGAACGGGAATCACAATCAGCCCCAGCATTTT. Protein sequence: CAWNGNHNQPQHF. Full variable domain (outside the CDR3, taken from reference TRBV30 and TRBJ1-5): SQTIHQWPATLVQPVGSPLSLECTVEGTSNPNLYWYRQAAGRGLQLLFYSVGIGQISSEVPQNLSASRPQDRQFILSSKKLLLSDSGFYLCAWNGNHNQPQHFGDGTRLSIL.